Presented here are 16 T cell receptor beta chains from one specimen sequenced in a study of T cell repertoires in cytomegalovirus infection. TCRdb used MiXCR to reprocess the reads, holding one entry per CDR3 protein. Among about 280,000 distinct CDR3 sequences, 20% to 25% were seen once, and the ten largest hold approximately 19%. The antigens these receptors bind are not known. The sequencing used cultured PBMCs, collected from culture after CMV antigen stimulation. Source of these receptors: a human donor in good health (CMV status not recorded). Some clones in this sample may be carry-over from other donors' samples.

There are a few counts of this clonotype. The CDR3 DNA reads as TGCGCCAGCAGCCAAGTTCTAGCGGGAGGGCCCGAAGTACTACTATACAATGAGCAGTTCTTC. This translates into CASSQVLAGGPEVLLYNEQFF. This chain links TRBV4-3 with TRBJ2-1; 12 bases fit TRBD2. Losses at the gene ends were 1 base for V and 4 bases for J; bases not matched to a gene: 17. Germline-derived CDR1 and CDR2 are LGHNA and YSLEER. The CDR3 is 21 residues long.

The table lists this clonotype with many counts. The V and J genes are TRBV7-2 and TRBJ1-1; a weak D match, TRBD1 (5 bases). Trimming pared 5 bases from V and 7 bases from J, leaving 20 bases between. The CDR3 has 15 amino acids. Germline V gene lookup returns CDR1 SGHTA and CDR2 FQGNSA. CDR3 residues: CASSPRLGRNYEAFF. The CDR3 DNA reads TGTGCCAGCAGCCCCAGACTGGGGCGCAACTATGAAGCTTTCTTT.

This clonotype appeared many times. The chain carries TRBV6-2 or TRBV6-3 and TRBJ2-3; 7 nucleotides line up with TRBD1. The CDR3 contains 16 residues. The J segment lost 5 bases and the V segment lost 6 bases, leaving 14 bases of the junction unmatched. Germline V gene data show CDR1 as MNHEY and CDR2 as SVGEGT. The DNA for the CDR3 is TGTGCCAGCAGAAAAAACACCGGGACAGTCAGAGATACGCAGTATTTT. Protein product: CASRKNTGTVRDTQYF.

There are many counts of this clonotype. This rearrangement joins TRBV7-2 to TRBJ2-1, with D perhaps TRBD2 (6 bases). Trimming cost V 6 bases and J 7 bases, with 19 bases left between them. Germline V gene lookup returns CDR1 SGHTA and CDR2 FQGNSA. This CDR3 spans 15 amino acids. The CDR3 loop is CASREAGHTRNEQFF. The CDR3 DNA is TGTGCCAGCAGGGAAGCGGGCCACACCAGAAATGAGCAGTTCTTC.

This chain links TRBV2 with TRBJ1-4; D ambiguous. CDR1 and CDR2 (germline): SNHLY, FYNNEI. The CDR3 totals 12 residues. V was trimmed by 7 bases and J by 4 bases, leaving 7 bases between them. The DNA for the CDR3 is TGTGCCAGCAAGCTGAATAATGAAAAACTGTTTTTT. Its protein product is CASKLNNEKLFF.

The CDR3: CASSYSKGGEQYV. In nucleotides, the CDR3 is TGTGCCAGCAGTTACTCGAAGGGTGGCGAGCAGTACGTC. The V gene is TRBV6-5, the J gene TRBJ2-7; D is undetermined. CDR1 and CDR2 from the germline V gene are MNHEY and SVGAGI. The CDR3 is 13 amino acids. V was shortened by 0 bases and J by 6 bases, with 9 bases between the two germline ends.

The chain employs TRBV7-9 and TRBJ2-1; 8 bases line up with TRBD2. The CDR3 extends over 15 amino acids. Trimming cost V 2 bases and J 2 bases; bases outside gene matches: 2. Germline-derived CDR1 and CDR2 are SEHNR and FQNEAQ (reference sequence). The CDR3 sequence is CASSLLLAAYNEQFF. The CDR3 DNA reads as TGTGCCAGCAGCTTATTACTAGCGGCCTACAATGAGCAGTTCTTC.

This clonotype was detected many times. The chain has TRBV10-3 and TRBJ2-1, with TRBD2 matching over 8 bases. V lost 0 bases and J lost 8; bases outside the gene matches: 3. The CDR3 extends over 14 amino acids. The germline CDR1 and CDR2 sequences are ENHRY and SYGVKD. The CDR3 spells CAISESSTSDEQFF. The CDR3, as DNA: TGTGCCATCAGTGAGTCGTCGACTAGCGATGAGCAGTTCTTC.

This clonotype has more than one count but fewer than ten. The CDR3 reads CATSDGSMEWAFF. The CDR3 DNA sequence: TGTGCCACCAGTGATGGGTCGATGGAGTGGGCTTTCTTT. The chain recombines TRBV24-1 with TRBJ1-1; no reliable D call. CDR1 and CDR2 (germline): KGHDR, SFDVKD. V lost 3 bases and J 11 bases, leaving 15 bases between the germline ends. This CDR3 comprises 13 residues.

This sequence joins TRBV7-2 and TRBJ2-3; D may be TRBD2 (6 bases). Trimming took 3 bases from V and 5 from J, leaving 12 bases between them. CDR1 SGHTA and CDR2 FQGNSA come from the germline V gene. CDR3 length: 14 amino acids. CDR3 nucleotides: TGTGCCAGCAGCTTCCGGAGGGGTGAAGATACGCAGTATTTT. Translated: CASSFRRGEDTQYF.

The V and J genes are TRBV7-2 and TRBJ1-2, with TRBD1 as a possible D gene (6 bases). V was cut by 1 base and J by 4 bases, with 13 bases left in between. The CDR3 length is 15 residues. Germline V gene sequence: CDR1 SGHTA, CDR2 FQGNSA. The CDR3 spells CASSLGTGSGYGYTF. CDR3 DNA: TGTGCCAGCAGCTTAGGTACAGGGAGTGGCTATGGCTACACCTTC.

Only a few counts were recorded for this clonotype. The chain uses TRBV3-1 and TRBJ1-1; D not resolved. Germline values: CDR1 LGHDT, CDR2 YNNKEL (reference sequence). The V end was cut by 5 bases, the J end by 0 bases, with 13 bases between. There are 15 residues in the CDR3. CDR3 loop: CASSAQGGMNTEAFF. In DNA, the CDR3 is TGTGCCAGCAGCGCTCAAGGAGGGATGAACACTGAAGCTTTCTTT.

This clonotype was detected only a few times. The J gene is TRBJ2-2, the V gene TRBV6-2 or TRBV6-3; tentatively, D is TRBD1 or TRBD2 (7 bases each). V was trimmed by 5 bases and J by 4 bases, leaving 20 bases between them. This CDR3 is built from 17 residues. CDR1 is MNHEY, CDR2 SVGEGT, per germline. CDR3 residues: CASSPEGGGGGTGELFF. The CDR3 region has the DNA TGTGCCAGCAGTCCCGAGGGAGGGGGCGGCGGCACCGGGGAGCTGTTTTTT.

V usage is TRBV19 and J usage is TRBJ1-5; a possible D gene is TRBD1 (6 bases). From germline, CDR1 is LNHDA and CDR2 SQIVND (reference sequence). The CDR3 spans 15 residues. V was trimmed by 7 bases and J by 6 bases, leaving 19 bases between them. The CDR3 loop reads CASTPRDIRGQPQHF. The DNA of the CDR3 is TGTGCCAGTACCCCTCGGGACATTCGGGGTCAGCCCCAGCATTTT. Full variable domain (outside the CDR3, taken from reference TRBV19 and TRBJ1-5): DGGITQSPKYLFRKEGQNVTLSCEQNLNHDAMYWYRQDPGQGLRLIYYSQIVNDFQKGDIAEGYSVSREKKESFPLTVTSAQKNPTAFYLCASTPRDIRGQPQHFGDGTRLSIL.

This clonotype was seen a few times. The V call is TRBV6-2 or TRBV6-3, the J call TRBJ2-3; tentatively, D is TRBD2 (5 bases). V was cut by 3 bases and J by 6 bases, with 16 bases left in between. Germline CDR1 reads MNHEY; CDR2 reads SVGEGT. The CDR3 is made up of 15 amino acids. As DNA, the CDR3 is TGTGCCAGCAGTTATCGGCTAGCCTCCGGTGATACGCAGTATTTT. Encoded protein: CASSYRLASGDTQYF.

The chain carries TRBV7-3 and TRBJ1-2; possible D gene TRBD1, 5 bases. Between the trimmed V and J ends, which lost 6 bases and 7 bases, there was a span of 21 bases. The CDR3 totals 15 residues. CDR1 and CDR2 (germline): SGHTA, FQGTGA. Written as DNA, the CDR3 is TGTGCCAGCAGTGACACCGGGACCATTGTCGGTGGCTACACCTTC. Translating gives CASSDTGTIVGGYTF.